The T cell receptor (beta chain) under discussion was sequenced for a study of blood T cell repertoires in COVID-19. Study context: Acute-phase and convalescent COVID-19 samples originated in the United States, Italy and Spain. The analysed material was cDNA or gDNA that came from T cells, B-cell-depleted T cells, or PBMCs.

Some clones are missing from TCRdb's copy, which holds only in-frame ones; the method was immunoSEQ multiplex PCR. The sample includes 190,000 or so clones, roughly nine tenths of them seen just once. V lost 3 bases, J lost 5 bases, and 7 bases lay in between. The CDR3 length is 12 residues. Germline CDR1 reads SEHNR; CDR2 reads FQNEAQ (reference sequence). The sequenced sample consisted of peripheral blood. This receptor was identified in a woman in her 70s with acute or convalescent COVID-19. This chain uses TRBV7-9 with TRBJ1-2; D unresolved. The CDR3: CASSFSPYGYTF. CDR3 nucleotide sequence: TGTGCCAGCAGCTTCTCCCCTTATGGCTACACCTTC.